This TCR beta chain was sequenced in a study of regulatory T cells in long-lasting Graves disease. General study points: Patients with persistent disease showed a bias toward TRBV28, TRBJ1-2 and TRBJ2-5.

Germline loops: CDR1 SGDLS, CDR2 YYNGEE. The CDR3 spans 13 residues. Between the trimmed V and J ends, which lost 3 bases and 9 bases, there was a span of 12 bases. This clonotype has just a few counts. The antigen is unknown. The sample's time point: newly diagnosed GD, antithyroid drugs for less than 3 months. Following extraction of RNA from PBMCs, that RNA was used to make the TCR library. Arm-PCR with iRepertoire HTBI primers amplified the CDR3 regions for these TCR beta libraries. In TCRdb, the multiplex PCR reads were re-called with MiXCR into one record per CDR3 protein. The sample shows roughly 610,000 distinct CDR3 sequences, around 16% of them seen only once. This sample also belongs to another study, concerning T cells in Graves' hyperthyroidism and ophthalmopathy.

The material sequenced was peripheral blood mononuclear cells (PBMCs), taken at new diagnosis, from a patient treated with antithyroid drugs. V and J are TRBV9 and TRBJ2-2, with D possibly matching TRBD2 (6 bases). The receptor's source is a man between 18 and 29 years old with Graves disease. CDR3 nucleotides: TGTGCCAGCAGCGCTACCGGGACTTGGGAGCTGTTTTTT. Translating gives CASSATGTWELFF.